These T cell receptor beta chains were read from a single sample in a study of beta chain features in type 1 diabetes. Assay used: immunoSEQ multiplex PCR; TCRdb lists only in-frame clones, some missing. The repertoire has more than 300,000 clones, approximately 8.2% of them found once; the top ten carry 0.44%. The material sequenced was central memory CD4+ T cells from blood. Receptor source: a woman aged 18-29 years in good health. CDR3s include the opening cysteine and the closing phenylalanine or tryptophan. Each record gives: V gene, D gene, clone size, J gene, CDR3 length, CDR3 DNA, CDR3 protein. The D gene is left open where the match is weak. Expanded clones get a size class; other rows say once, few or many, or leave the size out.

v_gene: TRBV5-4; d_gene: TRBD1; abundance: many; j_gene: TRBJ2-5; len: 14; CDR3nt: TGTGCCAGCAGCGGGCAGGGGGCGGTGGAGACCCAGTACTTC; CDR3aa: CASSGQGAVETQYF
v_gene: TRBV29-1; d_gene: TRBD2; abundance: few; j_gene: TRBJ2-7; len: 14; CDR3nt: TGCAGCGTCGTACTCTGGCGGGAGGGCTACGAGCAGTACTTC; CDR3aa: CSVVLWREGYEQYF
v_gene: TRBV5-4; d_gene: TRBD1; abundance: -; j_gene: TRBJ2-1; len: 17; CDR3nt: TGTGCCAGCAGCTCTGGCCGAGACAGGGGGCAAGGGAATGAGCAGTTCTTC; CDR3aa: CASSSGRDRGQGNEQFF
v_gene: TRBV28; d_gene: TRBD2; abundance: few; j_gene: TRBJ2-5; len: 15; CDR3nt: TGTGCCAGCAGTTTGGGCGGACTAGAACAAGAGACCCAGTACTTC; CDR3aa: CASSLGGLEQETQYF
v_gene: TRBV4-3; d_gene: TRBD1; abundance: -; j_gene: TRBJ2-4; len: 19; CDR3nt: TGCGCCAGCAGCCAAGTGGCCAGGGGGTCCCCGACGGGTTATCCCATTCAGTACTTC; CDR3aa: CASSQVARGSPTGYPIQYF
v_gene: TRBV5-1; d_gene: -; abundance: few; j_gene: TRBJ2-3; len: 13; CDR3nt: TGCGCCAGCAGCCCCGCCGTGGCAGATACGCAGTATTTT; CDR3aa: CASSPAVADTQYF
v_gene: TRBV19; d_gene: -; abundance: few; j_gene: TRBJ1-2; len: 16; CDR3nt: TGTGCCAGTAGTATAGAATTCCTGGATCACAGTATCGGCTACACCTTC; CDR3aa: CASSIEFLDHSIGYTF
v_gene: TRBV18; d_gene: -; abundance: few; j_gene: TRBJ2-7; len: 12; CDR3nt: TGTGCCAGCTCACCGACGAATAACGAGCAGTACTTC; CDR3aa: CASSPTNNEQYF
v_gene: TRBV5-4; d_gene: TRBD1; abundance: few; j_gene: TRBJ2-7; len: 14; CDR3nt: TGTGCCAGCAGCTGGGGGGACAGGACCTACGAGCAGTACTTC; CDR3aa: CASSWGDRTYEQYF
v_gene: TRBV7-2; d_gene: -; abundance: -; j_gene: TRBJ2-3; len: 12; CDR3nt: TGTGCCAGCAGCTCCGTAGGCTATACGCAGTATTTT; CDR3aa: CASSSVGYTQYF
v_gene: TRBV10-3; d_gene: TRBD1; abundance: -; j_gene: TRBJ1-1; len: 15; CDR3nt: TGTGCCATCAGTGCAGGACAGGGCGGATTGTTGGTCGCTTTCTTT; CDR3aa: CAISAGQGGLLVAFF
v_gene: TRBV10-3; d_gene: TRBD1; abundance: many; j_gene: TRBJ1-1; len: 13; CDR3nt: TGTGCCATCAGTGACCTCGGACAGGGTCAGGCTTTCTTT; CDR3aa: CAISDLGQGQAFF
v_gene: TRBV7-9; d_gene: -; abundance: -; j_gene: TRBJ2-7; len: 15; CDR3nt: TGTGCCAGCAGCTTAGATGGGACACTCTCCTACGAGCAGTACTTC; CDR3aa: CASSLDGTLSYEQYF
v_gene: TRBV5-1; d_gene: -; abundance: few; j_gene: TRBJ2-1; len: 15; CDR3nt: TGCGCCAGTCGAGAAACCACCAGCGGGTCAAATGAGCAGTTCTTC; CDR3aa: CASRETTSGSNEQFF
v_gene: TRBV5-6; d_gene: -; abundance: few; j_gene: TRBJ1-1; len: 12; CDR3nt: TGTGCCAGCAGGGGATCAAGTTTTGAAGCTTTCTTT; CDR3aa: CASRGSSFEAFF
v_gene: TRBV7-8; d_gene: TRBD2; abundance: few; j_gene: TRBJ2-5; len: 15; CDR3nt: TGTGCCAGCAGCAGCGGGACTCAGTACCAAGAGACCCAGTACTTC; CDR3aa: CASSSGTQYQETQYF
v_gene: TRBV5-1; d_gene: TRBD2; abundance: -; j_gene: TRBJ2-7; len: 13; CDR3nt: TGCGCCAGCAGCCTAGCGGGATCCTACGAGCAGTACTTC; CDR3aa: CASSLAGSYEQYF
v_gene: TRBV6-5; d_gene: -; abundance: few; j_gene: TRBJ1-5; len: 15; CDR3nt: TGTGCCAGCTCGAGGACGGTGCACGGCAATCAGCCCCAGCATTTT; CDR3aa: CASSRTVHGNQPQHF
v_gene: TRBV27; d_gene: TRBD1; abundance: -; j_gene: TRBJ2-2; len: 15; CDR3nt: TGTGCCAGCAGTTTAGTAGGGACAGGGCCCGGGGAGCTGTTTTTT; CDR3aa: CASSLVGTGPGELFF
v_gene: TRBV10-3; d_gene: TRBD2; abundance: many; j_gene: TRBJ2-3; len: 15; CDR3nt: TGTGCCATCAGTGGTGATAGCGGGGCAGCAGATACGCAGTATTTT; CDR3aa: CAISGDSGAADTQYF
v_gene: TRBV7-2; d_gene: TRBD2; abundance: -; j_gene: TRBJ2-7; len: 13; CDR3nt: TGTGCCAGCAGCTTAACGGGAGGGGACGAGCAGTACTTC; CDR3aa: CASSLTGGDEQYF
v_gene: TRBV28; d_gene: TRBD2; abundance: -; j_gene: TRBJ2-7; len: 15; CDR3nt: TGTGCCAGCTTCTCACCGAGACTAGCGACCTACGAGCAGTACTTC; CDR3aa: CASFSPRLATYEQYF
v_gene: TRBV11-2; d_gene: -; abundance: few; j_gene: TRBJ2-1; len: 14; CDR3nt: TGTGCCAGCAGCTTTGTGAGGCGGTACAATGAGCAGTTCTTC; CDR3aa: CASSFVRRYNEQFF
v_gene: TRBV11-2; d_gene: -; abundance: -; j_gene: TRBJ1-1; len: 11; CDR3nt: TGTGCCAGCAGCCCAAGGACCGGAGCTTTCTTT; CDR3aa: CASSPRTGAFF
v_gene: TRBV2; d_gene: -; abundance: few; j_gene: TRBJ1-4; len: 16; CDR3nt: TGTGCCAGCAGCCCGGGACGGTCGCCAACTAATGAAAAACTGTTTTTT; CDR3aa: CASSPGRSPTNEKLFF
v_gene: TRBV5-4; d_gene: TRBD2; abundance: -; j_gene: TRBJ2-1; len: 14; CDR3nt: TGTGCCAGCAGCTTAGCGGGAAGGCACAATGAGCAGTTCTTC; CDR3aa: CASSLAGRHNEQFF
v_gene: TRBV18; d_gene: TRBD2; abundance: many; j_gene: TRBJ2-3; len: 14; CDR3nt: TGTGCCAGCTCACCGGCGGGAGTCCCAGATACGCAGTATTTT; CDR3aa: CASSPAGVPDTQYF
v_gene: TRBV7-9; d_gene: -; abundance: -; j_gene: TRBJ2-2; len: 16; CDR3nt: TGTGCCAGCAGCTTAGGTGCTTCGGTCGGCATCGGGGAGCTGTTTTTT; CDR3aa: CASSLGASVGIGELFF
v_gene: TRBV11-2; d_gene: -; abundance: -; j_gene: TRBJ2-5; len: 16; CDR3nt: TGTGCCAGCAGCTTAGGTGGCAGCGTCAAACGGGAGACCCAGTACTTC; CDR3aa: CASSLGGSVKRETQYF
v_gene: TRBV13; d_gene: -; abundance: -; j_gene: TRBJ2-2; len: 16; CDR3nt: TGTGCCAGCAGCCCAAGACAGGGGAGGGGGACCGGGGAGCTGTTTTTT; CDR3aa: CASSPRQGRGTGELFF
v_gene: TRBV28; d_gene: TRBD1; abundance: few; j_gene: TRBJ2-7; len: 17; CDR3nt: TGTGCCAGCAGTTTTCGGCCGGACAGGGCAATGGACTACGAGCAGTACTTC; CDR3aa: CASSFRPDRAMDYEQYF
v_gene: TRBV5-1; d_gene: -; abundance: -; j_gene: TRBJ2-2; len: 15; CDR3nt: TGCGCCAGCAGCTTGGAGGACAGCCACACCGGGGAGCTGTTTTTT; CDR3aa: CASSLEDSHTGELFF
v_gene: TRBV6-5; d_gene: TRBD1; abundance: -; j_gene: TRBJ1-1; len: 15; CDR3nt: TGTGCCAGCATCCGAGGGGACAGTGGGAGGACTGAAGCTTTCTTT; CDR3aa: CASIRGDSGRTEAFF
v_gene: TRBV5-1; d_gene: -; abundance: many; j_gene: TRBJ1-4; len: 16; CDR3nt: TGCGCCAGCAGCTTGGGGGGGACACCAACTAATGAAAAACTGTTTTTT; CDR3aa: CASSLGGTPTNEKLFF
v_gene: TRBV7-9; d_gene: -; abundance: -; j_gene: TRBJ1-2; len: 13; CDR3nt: TGTGCCAGCAGCAAAGGACGGAACTATGGCTACACCTTC; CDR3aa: CASSKGRNYGYTF
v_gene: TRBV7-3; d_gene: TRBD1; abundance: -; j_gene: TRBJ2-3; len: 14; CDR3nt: TGTGCCAGCAGCCCTTGGCAGGGGGCAGATACGCAGTATTTT; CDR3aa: CASSPWQGADTQYF
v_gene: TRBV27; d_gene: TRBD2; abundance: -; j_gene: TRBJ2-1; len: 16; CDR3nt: TGTGCCAGCAGTAGGCAGGGGACTAGCTCCTACAATGAGCAGTTCTTC; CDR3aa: CASSRQGTSSYNEQFF
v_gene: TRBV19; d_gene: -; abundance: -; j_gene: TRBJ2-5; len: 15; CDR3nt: TGTGCCAGTAGTATAGAAAAGAATATCGGTGAGACCCAGTACTTC; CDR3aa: CASSIEKNIGETQYF
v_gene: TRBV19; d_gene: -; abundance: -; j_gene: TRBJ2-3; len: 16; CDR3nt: TGTGCCAGTAGTACCCTACTAGGAACGCGGGCAGATACGCAGTATTTT; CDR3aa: CASSTLLGTRADTQYF
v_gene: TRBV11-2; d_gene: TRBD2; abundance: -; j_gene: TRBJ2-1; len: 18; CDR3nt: TGTGCCAGCAGCCTACGAGTTCTTGTCGGGAGGGTCCCCGATGAGCAGTTCTTC; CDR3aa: CASSLRVLVGRVPDEQFF
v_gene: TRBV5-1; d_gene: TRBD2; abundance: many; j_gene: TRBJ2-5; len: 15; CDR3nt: TGCGCCAGCAGCTTACTAGCGGGAGAGTCAGAGACCCAGTACTTC; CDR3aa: CASSLLAGESETQYF
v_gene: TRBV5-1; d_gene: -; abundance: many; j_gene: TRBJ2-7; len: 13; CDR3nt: TGCGCCAGCAGCCCATTGACGGTCGCCGAGCAGTACTTC; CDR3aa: CASSPLTVAEQYF
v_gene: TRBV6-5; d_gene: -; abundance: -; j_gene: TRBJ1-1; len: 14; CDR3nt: TGTGCCAGCAGTTACGGCGCGGGGCGAACTGAAGCTTTCTTT; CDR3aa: CASSYGAGRTEAFF
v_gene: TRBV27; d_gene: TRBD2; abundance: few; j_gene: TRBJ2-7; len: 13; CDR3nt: TGTGCCAGCAGTTTACGGGTAGCGGGCGAGCAGTACTTC; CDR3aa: CASSLRVAGEQYF
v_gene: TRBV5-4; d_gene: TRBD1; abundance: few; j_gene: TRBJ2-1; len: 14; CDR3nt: TGTGCCAGCAGCTTACAGGGGGCAGTAAATGAGCAGTTCTTC; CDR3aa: CASSLQGAVNEQFF
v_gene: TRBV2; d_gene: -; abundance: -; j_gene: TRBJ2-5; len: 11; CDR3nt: TGTGCCAGTCAGTACCAAGAGACCCAGTACTTC; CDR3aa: CASQYQETQYF
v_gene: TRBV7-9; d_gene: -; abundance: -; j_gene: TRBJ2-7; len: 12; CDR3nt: TGTGCCAGCAGCCCCGGGGGTTACGAGCAGTACTTC; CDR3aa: CASSPGGYEQYF
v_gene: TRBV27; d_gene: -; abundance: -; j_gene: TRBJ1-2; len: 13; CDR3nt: TGTGCCAGCAGTTCGGCAGGGTCCTATGGCTACACCTTC; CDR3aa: CASSSAGSYGYTF
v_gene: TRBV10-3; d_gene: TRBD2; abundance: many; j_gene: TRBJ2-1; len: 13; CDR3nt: TGTGCCATCGGGCGGGGGGCCGAGGATGAGCAGTTCTTC; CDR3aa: CAIGRGAEDEQFF
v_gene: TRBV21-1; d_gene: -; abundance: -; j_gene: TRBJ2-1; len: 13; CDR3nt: TGTGCCAGCAGCAAAGGGTCAGGTCGGGAGCAGTTCTTC; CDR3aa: CASSKGSGREQFF
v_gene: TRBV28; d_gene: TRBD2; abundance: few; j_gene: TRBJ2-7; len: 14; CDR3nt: TGTGCCAGCAGAAGTAGCGGGATCTCCTACGAGCAGTACTTC; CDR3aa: CASRSSGISYEQYF
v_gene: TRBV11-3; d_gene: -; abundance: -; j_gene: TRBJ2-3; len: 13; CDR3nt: TGTGCCAGCAGCCTTGGTAGCACAGATACGCAGTATTTT; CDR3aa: CASSLGSTDTQYF
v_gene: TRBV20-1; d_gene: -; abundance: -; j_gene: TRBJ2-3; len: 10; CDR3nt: TGCAGTGCTAGAGCGAGCACGCAGTATTTT; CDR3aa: CSARASTQYF
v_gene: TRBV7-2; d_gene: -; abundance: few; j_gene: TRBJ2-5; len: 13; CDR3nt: TGTGCCAGCAGCTTAGAAGGTATCGGGACCCAGTACTTC; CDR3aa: CASSLEGIGTQYF
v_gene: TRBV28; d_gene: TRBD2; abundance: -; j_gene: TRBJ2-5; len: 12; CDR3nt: TGTGCGTCGGGGGGTGCCCAAGAGACCCAGTACTTC; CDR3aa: CASGGAQETQYF